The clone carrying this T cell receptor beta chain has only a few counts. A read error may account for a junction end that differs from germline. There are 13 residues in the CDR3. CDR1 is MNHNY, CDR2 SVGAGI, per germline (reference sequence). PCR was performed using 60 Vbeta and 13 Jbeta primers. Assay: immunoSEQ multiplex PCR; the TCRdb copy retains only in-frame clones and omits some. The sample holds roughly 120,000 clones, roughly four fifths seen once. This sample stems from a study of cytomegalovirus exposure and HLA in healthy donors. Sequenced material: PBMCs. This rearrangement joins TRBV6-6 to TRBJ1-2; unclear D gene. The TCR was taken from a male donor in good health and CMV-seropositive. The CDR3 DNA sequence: TGTGCCATCAGTCAGGAGGTAACTAATGGCTACACCTTC. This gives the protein CAISQEVTNGYTF.